The T cell receptor beta chain described here comes from a study of blood T cell repertoires in COVID-19. Study-wide background: The study drew acute and convalescent COVID-19 samples from the United States, Italy and Spain.

Data came from immunoSEQ multiplex PCR; TCRdb stores just in-frame clones and leaves some out. The sample holds 250,000 to 300,000 clones; 86% are singletons and the top ten take around 12%. This CDR3 has 15 residues. V was clipped by 3 bases and J by 2 bases, with 14 bases between them. Germline CDR1 and CDR2: SGHKS and YYEKEE (reference sequence). This sequence was found in a woman in her 30s with COVID-19, enrolled during active disease. This chain joins TRBV5-5 and TRBJ2-5; tentative D call: TRBD1 (5 bases). The sequenced sample consisted of peripheral blood. The CDR3 nucleotides read TGTGCCAGCAGCTCTGCAGGGTTTACTCAAGAGACCCAGTACTTC. It translates to CASSSAGFTQETQYF.